The 21 T cell receptor beta chains given below trace back to one sample, sequenced in a study of T-cell reconstitution after alpha-beta-depleted transplantation in children (dated by TCRdb to about 2016). The protocol used for the library was PCR. The sequencer listed for this sample is Illumina HiSeq 2500. To normalize quantification of the TCRbeta repertoire, the TCR libraries were built with molecular barcoding that relied on unique molecular identifiers. TCRdb reprocessed the public reads (quality trimming at Q25 with fastp, clone calling with MiXCR) and kept in-frame beta chains. All rows with the same CDR3 protein become a single entry with the most common DNA and genes. The sample yields some 500,000 distinct CDR3 sequences; around 18% were counted once. Around 3.3% of the sample lies in the top ten. The specimen comprised PBMCs from the stem cell graft donor, sampled from the stem cell graft. The receptor source for this set is a human donor who donated a stem cell graft to a child with acute lymphoblastic leukemia.

The chain carries TRBV5-8 and TRBJ2-3; TRBD1 agrees at 7 bases. Germline CDR1 and CDR2: SGHTS and YDEGEE. Trimming at V came to 1 base and at J to 0 bases, leaving 5 bases not matched to a gene. The CDR3 is made up of 16 amino acids. CDR3 coding DNA: TGTGCCAGCAGCTTGATGCAGGGGGTAAGCACAGATACGCAGTATTTT. Translation gives CASSLMQGVSTDTQYF.

This clonotype came up a few times. The chain employs TRBV12-3 or TRBV12-4 and TRBJ2-3, with 9 bases fitting TRBD2. With 0 bases clipped from V and 2 bases from J, the junction kept 6 bases outside the gene matches. The length of the CDR3 is 17 residues. CDR3 protein: CASSLASGGRDTDTQYF. CDR3 nucleotides: TGTGCCAGCAGTTTAGCAAGCGGGGGGCGGGACACAGATACGCAGTATTTT.

The rearrangement joins TRBV7-8 to TRBJ2-5; 7 bases are shared with TRBD2. CDR3 length equals 16 residues. CDR1 SGHVS and CDR2 FQNEAQ come from the germline V gene. The V gene end was trimmed by 3 bases and the J gene end by 5 bases; junction bases not matched to a gene: 12. For the CDR3, the DNA is TGTGCCAGCAGCTTCGAATGGCGGGAGTGGGGTGAGACCCAGTACTTC. Encoded protein: CASSFEWREWGETQYF. The full variable domain, completed using reference TRBV7-8 and TRBJ2-5, is GAGVSQSPRYKVAKRGQDVALRCDPISGHVSLFWYQQALGQGPEFLTYFQNEAQLDKSGLPSDRFFAERPEGSVSTLKIQRTQQEDSAVYLCASSFEWREWGETQYFGPGTRLLVL.

The gene calls are TRBV27 and TRBJ1-5; 10 bases are shared with TRBD1. V was pared by 8 bases and J by 9 bases, with 7 bases of the junction left unmatched. The CDR3 is made up of 13 amino acids. CDR1 is MNHEY and CDR2 is SMNVEV in the germline V gene (reference sequence). The CDR3 region has the DNA TGTGCCAGCGGGACAGGGGAAGCTCGGCCCCAGCATTTT. Protein product: CASGTGEARPQHF.

The genes are TRBV9 and TRBJ1-2, with 7 bases fitting TRBD1. V lost 2 bases, J lost 7 bases, and 11 bases stayed unmatched. Per the germline V gene, CDR1 is SGDLS and CDR2 is YYNGEE. This CDR3 region has 15 residues. CDR3 in DNA: TGTGCCAGCAGCGTGGATGACAGGGCCGGTTTTGGCTACACCTTC. Translation: CASSVDDRAGFGYTF.

In its sample, this clonotype was seen many times. This chain uses TRBV3-1 with TRBJ2-7; D is uncertain. Trimming shortened V by 3 bases and J by 2 bases, and 8 bases separated the two germline ends. Germline assignment: CDR1 LGHDT and CDR2 YNNKEL (reference sequence). This CDR3 region has 13 residues. The CDR3 DNA reads TGTGCCAGCAGCCATACGGAGCCCTACGAGCAGTACTTC. This encodes CASSHTEPYEQYF.

The CDR3 DNA is TGTGCCAGCGCCACTGGGGCTACCGGGGAGCTGTTTTTT. It is translated as CASATGATGELFF. The genes are TRBV18 and TRBJ2-2; D is perhaps TRBD1 (5 bases). Trimming pared 8 bases from V and 5 bases from J, leaving 12 bases between. Germline V gene lookup returns CDR1 KGHSH and CDR2 LQKENI. The CDR3 spans 13 residues.

This chain joins TRBV6-5 and TRBJ2-1; either TRBD1 or TRBD2 may fit D (5 bases each). Germline values: CDR1 MNHEY, CDR2 SVGAGI. The germline V and J ends were trimmed by 6 bases and 10 bases, with 16 bases remaining between them. This CDR3 has 13 residues. The CDR3 loop reads CASSFERGGEQFF. CDR3 sequence (DNA): TGTGCCAGCAGCTTTGAACGGGGCGGAGAGCAGTTCTTC.

This clonotype turned up a few times. The CDR3: CSTPGQGKRNQPQHF. For the CDR3, the DNA is TGCAGCACCCCTGGACAGGGAAAGAGGAATCAGCCCCAGCATTTT. This sequence joins TRBV29-1 and TRBJ1-5; 8 bases agree with TRBD1. The germline CDR1 and CDR2 sequences are SQVTM and ANQGSEA. The CDR3 sequence is 15 residues long. V lost 8 bases and J lost 4; bases outside the gene matches: 13.

This clonotype was detected only a few times. The J gene is TRBJ2-1, the V gene TRBV7-3; 13 nucleotides match TRBD2. With 1 base clipped from V and 4 bases from J, the junction kept 4 bases outside the gene matches. Looked up from germline, CDR1 is SGHTA and CDR2 is FQGTGA. The CDR3 contains 17 residues. CDR3 amino acids: CASSLNPGLAGYNEQFF. CDR3 bases: TGTGCCAGCAGCTTAAATCCGGGACTAGCGGGGTACAATGAGCAGTTCTTC.

The CDR3, as DNA: TGCAGTGCCCAGGACAGGGGCAATGAGCAGTTCTTC. Translation: CSAQDRGNEQFF. The chain uses TRBV20-1 and TRBJ2-1; 9 nucleotides align to TRBD1. Germline CDR1 DFQATT, CDR2 SNEGSKA (reference sequence). This CDR3 has 12 residues. The ends lost 6 bases at V and 6 bases at J; junction bases unmatched: 3.

The genes are TRBV29-1 and TRBJ2-5; 14 bases fit TRBD2. Germline loops: CDR1 SQVTM, CDR2 ANQGSEA. The length of the CDR3 is 17 residues. The J segment lost 5 bases and the V segment lost 5 bases, leaving 13 bases of the junction unmatched. The CDR3 nucleotides read TGCAGCGTTACCGGACTAGCGGGAGGCCTTGGTTCGGAGACCCAGTACTTC. Translating gives CSVTGLAGGLGSETQYF.

This clonotype has more than one count but fewer than ten. V usage is TRBV5-1 and J usage is TRBJ1-1, with 8 bases fitting TRBD1. This CDR3 comprises 15 residues. After removal of 2 bases from V and 5 bases from J, the junction contained 8 bases not matched to a gene. Germline V gene data show CDR1 as SGHRS and CDR2 as YFSETQ. Written as DNA, the CDR3 is TGCGCCAGCAGCTTTCCAGGGGGCGCGGGAACTGAAGCTTTCTTT. Its translation: CASSFPGGAGTEAFF.

Only a few counts were recorded for this clonotype. The gene calls are TRBV6-5 and TRBJ2-7; the match to TRBD2 covers 8 bases. Trimming at V came to 7 bases and at J to 5 bases, leaving 7 bases not matched to a gene. The CDR3 spans 13 residues. CDR1 and CDR2 (germline): MNHEY, SVGAGI. The CDR3: CASTERESDEQYF. The CDR3 bases are TGTGCCAGCACCGAGCGGGAGTCAGACGAGCAGTACTTC.

This clonotype was seen more than once but under ten times. The chain employs TRBV5-8 and TRBJ1-1; no firm D call. CDR1 and CDR2 (germline): SGHTS, YDEGEE. The CDR3 spans 12 residues. Trimming removed 9 bases at V and 5 bases at J, with 14 bases between. CDR3 protein: CATLLPRTEAFF. CDR3 coding DNA: TGTGCCACTCTTCTCCCCAGGACTGAAGCTTTCTTT. Supplemented by reference TRBV5-8 and TRBJ1-1, the full variable domain reads EAGVTQSPTHLIKTRGQQATLRCSPISGHTSVYWYQQALGLGLQFLLWYDEGEERNRGNFPPRFSGRQFPNYSSELNVNALELEDSALYLCATLLPRTEAFFGQGTRLTVV.

J is TRBJ2-2 and V is TRBV29-1; TRBD2 might be the D (5 bases). Trimming took off 2 bases at V and 2 bases at J, with 15 bases between the two ends. Germline loops: CDR1 SQVTM, CDR2 ANQGSEA. The CDR3 length is 16 residues. The CDR3 DNA reads TGCAGCGTTGAACGGCCCGAGGGCGCTAACACCGGGGAGCTGTTTTTT. This sequence encodes CSVERPEGANTGELFF.

The genes are TRBV20-1 and TRBJ2-1; possible D gene TRBD2, 5 bases. Trimming shortened V by 4 bases and J by 10 bases, and 17 bases separated the two germline ends. The germline gives CDR1 DFQATT, CDR2 SNEGSKA (reference sequence). This CDR3 has 13 residues. The CDR3 loop reads CSATTGLSREQFF. CDR3 DNA: TGCAGTGCTACCACTGGACTGAGCCGCGAGCAGTTCTTC.

CDR3 sequence (DNA): TGTGCCAGCAGTTTCCTGGACAGGAACACTGAAGCTTTCTTT. Encoded protein: CASSFLDRNTEAFF. V usage is TRBV12-3 or TRBV12-4 and J usage is TRBJ1-1, with a possible D match to TRBD1 (6 bases). The CDR3 is 14 amino acids. Trimming cost V 3 bases and J 1 base, with 9 bases left between them.

This clonotype was seen a few times. This chain links TRBV29-1 with TRBJ2-5; 9 bases are a match to TRBD1. With 6 bases clipped from V and 4 bases from J, the junction kept 12 bases outside the gene matches. The germline CDR1 and CDR2 sequences are SQVTM and ANQGSEA. This CDR3 region has 15 residues. CDR3 nucleotide sequence: TGCAGCGTCTTGACGGGACAGGGACTCGGAGAGACCCAGTACTTC. Translating gives CSVLTGQGLGETQYF.

This clonotype has more than one count but fewer than ten. The genes are TRBV5-6 and TRBJ2-7, with D perhaps TRBD1 or TRBD2 (6 bases each). Trimming pared 2 bases from V and 6 bases from J, leaving 21 bases between. Germline CDR1 reads SGHDT; CDR2 reads YYEEEE. The CDR3 runs to 16 residues. The CDR3 here is CASSLGVWGARGEQYF. DNA for the CDR3: TGTGCCAGCAGCTTAGGCGTGTGGGGGGCAAGGGGCGAGCAGTACTTC.

The J gene is TRBJ2-1, the V gene TRBV19; 8 nucleotides line up with TRBD2. Germline V gives CDR1 LNHDA, CDR2 SQIVND (reference sequence). V gave up 4 bases and J gave up 0 bases; unmatched junction bases: 2. The CDR3 has 15 residues. CDR3 amino acids: CASSKSGSSYNEQFF. The CDR3 DNA reads as TGTGCCAGTAGTAAAAGCGGGAGCTCCTACAATGAGCAGTTCTTC.